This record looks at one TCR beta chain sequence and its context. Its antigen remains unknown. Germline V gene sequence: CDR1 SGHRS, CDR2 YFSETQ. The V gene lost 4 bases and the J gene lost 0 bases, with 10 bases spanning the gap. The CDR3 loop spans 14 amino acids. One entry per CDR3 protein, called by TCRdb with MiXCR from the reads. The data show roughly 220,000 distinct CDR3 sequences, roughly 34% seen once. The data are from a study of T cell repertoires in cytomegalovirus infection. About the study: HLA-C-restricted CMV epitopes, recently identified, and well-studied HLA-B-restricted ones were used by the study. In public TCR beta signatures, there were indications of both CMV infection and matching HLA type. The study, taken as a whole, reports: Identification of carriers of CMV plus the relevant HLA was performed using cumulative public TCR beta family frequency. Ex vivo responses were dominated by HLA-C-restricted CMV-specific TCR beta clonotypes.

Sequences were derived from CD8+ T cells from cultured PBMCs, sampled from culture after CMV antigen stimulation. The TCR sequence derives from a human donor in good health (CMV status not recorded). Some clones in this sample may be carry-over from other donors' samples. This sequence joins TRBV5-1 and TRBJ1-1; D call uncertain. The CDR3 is CASSPAELNTEAFF. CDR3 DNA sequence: TGCGCCAGCAGCCCAGCCGAGTTGAACACTGAAGCTTTCTTT.